What follows is one T cell receptor beta chain and its context. TCRdb ran MiXCR on the 5' RACE reads and lists one entry per CDR3 protein. Found here are about 340,000 distinct CDR3 sequences, 10% to 15% of them singletons; the top ten hold roughly a fifth. The record originates from a study of T-cell memory formation after mild COVID-19. The V gene's germline CDR1 is DFQATT and CDR2 SNEGSKA (reference sequence). The CDR3 has 14 residues. The V and J genes are TRBV20-1 and TRBJ2-5, with 8 bases identical to TRBD2. The clonotype comes from a man in his late teens or twenties who had mild COVID-19 (a few samples of this study predate the infection). Cell type and time point are not known. Material for sequencing was PBMCs or a T cell subset sorted from them (not recorded which). CDR3 region: CSTSTGGRIETQYF. The CDR3 DNA reads TGCAGCACGAGTACGGGGGGGCGGATTGAGACCCAGTACTTC.